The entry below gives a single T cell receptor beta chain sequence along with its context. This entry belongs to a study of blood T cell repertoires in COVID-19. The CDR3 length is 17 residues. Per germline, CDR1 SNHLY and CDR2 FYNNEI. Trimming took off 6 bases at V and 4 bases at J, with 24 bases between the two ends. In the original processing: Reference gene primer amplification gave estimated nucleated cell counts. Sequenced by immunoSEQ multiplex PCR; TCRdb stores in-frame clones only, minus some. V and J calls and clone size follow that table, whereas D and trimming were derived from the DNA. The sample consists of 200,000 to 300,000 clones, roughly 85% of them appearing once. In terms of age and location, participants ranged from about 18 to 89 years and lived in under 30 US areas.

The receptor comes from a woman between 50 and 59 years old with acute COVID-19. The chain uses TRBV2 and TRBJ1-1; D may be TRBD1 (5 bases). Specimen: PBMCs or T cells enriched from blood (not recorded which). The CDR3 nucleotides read TGTGCCAGCAGCCCCGGCGCTGGCCATGGGGCGGCCACTGAAGCTTTCTTT. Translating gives CASSPGAGHGAATEAFF. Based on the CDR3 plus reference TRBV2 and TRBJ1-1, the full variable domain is EPEVTQTPSHQVTQMGQEVILRCVPISNHLYFYWYRQILGQKVEFLVSFYNNEISEKSEIFDDQFSVERPDGSNFTLKIRSTKLEDSAMYFCASSPGAGHGAATEAFFGQGTRLTVV.